The clone carrying this T cell receptor (beta chain) was observed many times. The antigen is unknown. These data are taken from a study of regulatory T cells in long-lasting Graves disease. Overall study context: Freshly diagnosed Graves' patients had used antithyroid drugs for under 3 months.

Time point indicated: newly diagnosed GD, antithyroid drugs for less than 3 months. Extracted PBMC RNA gave rise to the TCR library. A blood draw put approximately 9 milliliters of peripheral blood into EDTA tubes. Study-wide findings and caveats: There were preferences for TRBV28, TRBJ1-2 and TRBJ2-5 in persistent disease. The TCR repertoire of persistent Graves' patients was less diverse than that of newly diagnosed ones.

To make TCR beta libraries, researchers used iRepertoire HTBI primers and Arm-PCR of CDR3 regions. Via MiXCR, TCRdb re-called the multiplex PCR reads, giving one row per CDR3 protein. The sample shows 300,000 to 400,000 distinct CDR3 sequences, about a sixth of them seen only once. This CDR3 is 14 amino acids long. V was pared by 8 bases and J by 0 bases, with 7 bases of the junction left unmatched. Germline V gene lookup returns CDR1 SNHLY and CDR2 FYNNEI. This receptor was obtained from a female donor with Graves disease. Sequences were derived from peripheral blood mononuclear cells (PBMCs), sampled at new diagnosis, from a patient treated with antithyroid drugs. The chain recombines TRBV2 with TRBJ2-7; 7 bases fit TRBD2. Here the CDR3 reads CASRRGRSSYEQYF. The CDR3 DNA reads as TGTGCCAGCCGCCGCGGGAGAAGCTCCTACGAGCAGTACTTC.